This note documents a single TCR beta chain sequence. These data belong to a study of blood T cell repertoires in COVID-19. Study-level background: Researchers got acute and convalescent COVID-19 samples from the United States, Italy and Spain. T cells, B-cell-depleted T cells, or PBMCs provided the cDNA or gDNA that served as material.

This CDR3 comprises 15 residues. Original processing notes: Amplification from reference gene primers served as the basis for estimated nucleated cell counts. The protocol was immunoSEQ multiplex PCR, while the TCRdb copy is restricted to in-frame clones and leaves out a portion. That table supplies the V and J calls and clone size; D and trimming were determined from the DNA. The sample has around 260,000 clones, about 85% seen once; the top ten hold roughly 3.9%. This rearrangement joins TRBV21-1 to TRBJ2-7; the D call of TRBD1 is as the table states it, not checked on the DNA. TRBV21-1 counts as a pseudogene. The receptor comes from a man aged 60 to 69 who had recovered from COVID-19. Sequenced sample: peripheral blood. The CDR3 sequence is CASSKATASSYEQYF. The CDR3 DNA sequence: TGTGCCAGCAGCAAAGCGACAGCTAGCTCCTACGAGCAGTACTTC.